This entry lists 11 T cell receptor beta chains sequenced from one sample in a study of T cells in Graves' hyperthyroidism and ophthalmopathy. Amplified regions were TCR beta CDR3 sequences from RNA transcripts. First-round RT-PCR of the TCR CDR3 relied on the HTBI primer set. TCRdb re-called the multiplex PCR reads with MiXCR, one entry per CDR3 protein. The sample has over 350,000 distinct CDR3 sequences, about 15% seen once. The source material was blood. The source is a man aged 18 to 29 with Graves' ophthalmopathy.

This clonotype was observed at least ten times. V gene TRBV5-5 combines with J gene TRBJ2-1; TRBD1 matches at 9 bases. This CDR3 comprises 16 residues. Germline V gives CDR1 SGHKS, CDR2 YYEKEE (reference sequence). The V segment lost 0 bases and the J segment 8 bases; nucleotides outside the gene matches: 9. The CDR3 bases are TGTGCCAGCAGCTTGGGGGGGACAGGGCCATTCCATGAGCAGTTCTTC. Translation: CASSLGGTGPFHEQFF.

This clonotype was counted many times. The chain is built from TRBV6-1 and TRBJ2-7; TRBD1 matches at 10 bases. Germline CDR1 and CDR2: MNHNS and SASEGT. With 5 bases clipped from V and 4 bases from J, the junction kept 8 bases outside the gene matches. This CDR3 comprises 15 residues. In nucleotides, the CDR3 is TGTGCCAGCAGTTCCCCGGGACAGGGGTTTTACGAGCAGTACTTC. Protein sequence: CASSSPGQGFYEQYF.

This clonotype was detected many times. The chain couples TRBV27 to TRBJ2-3; TRBD2 matches at 14 bases. CDR1 is MNHEY and CDR2 is SMNVEV in the germline V gene (reference sequence). The CDR3 is 17 amino acids. V lost 5 bases and J lost 1; bases outside the gene matches: 5. For the CDR3, the DNA is TGTGCCAGCAGTGTGGGACTAGCGGGAGTACGCACAGATACGCAGTATTTT. Encoded protein: CASSVGLAGVRTDTQYF.

J is TRBJ1-3 and V is TRBV2, with D possibly TRBD1 on 6 matching bases. The CDR3 is made up of 18 amino acids. V lost 0 bases, J lost 2 bases, and 17 bases lay in between. Germline lookup yields CDR1 SNHLY and CDR2 FYNNEI. CDR3 region: CASSEARGGSSPGNTIYF. For the CDR3, the DNA is TGTGCCAGCAGTGAAGCGAGGGGGGGAAGTTCTCCTGGAAACACCATATATTTT. The whole variable domain, filled in from reference TRBV2 and TRBJ1-3, reads EPEVTQTPSHQVTQMGQEVILRCVPISNHLYFYWYRQILGQKVEFLVSFYNNEISEKSEIFDDQFSVERPDGSNFTLKIRSTKLEDSAMYFCASSEARGGSSPGNTIYFGEGSWLTVV.

This clonotype was detected only a few times. J is TRBJ2-4 and V is TRBV20-1; D could derive from TRBD1 or TRBD2 (6 bases each). This CDR3 has 13 amino acids. Germline CDR1 DFQATT, CDR2 SNEGSKA (reference sequence). The ends were cut back, 5 bases at V and 1 base at J, with 9 bases in the middle. CDR3 protein: CSALGGAKNIQYF. The CDR3 coding sequence is TGCAGTGCTTTAGGGGGGGCCAAAAACATTCAGTACTTC.

The rearrangement links TRBV2 to TRBJ2-3, with D unclear. Germline V gives CDR1 SNHLY, CDR2 FYNNEI. The length of the CDR3 is 13 residues. V was trimmed by 6 bases and J by 4 bases, leaving 11 bases between them. This CDR3 reads CASSPRAPDTQYF. DNA of the CDR3: TGTGCCAGCAGCCCACGAGCCCCAGATACGCAGTATTTT.

There are many counts of this clonotype. The V gene is TRBV7-6, the J gene TRBJ1-6; the D is unclear. Trimming took off 5 bases at V and 10 bases at J, with 15 bases between the two ends. This CDR3 has 14 residues. Germline V lookup: CDR1 SGHVS, CDR2 FNYEAQ. The CDR3 loop reads CASSSGPGQSPLHF. In DNA, the CDR3 is TGTGCCAGCAGCAGCGGGCCGGGCCAGTCACCCCTCCACTTT. The full variable domain, completed using reference TRBV7-6 and TRBJ1-6, is GAGVSQSPRYKVTKRGQDVALRCDPISGHVSLYWYRQALGQGPEFLTYFNYEAQQDKSGLPNDRFSAERPEGSISTLTIQRTEQRDSAMYRCASSSGPGQSPLHFGNGTRLTVT.

This clonotype was seen repeatedly, ten times or more. The chain links TRBV11-1 to TRBJ2-1; the match to TRBD2 covers 10 bases. CDR3 length: 16 amino acids. The germline gives CDR1 SGHAT, CDR2 FQDESV (reference sequence). V shed 7 bases, J shed 10 bases, and the junction held 16 bases outside the gene matches. The CDR3 coding sequence is TGTGCCAGCAACAAAGGGGCAGCGGGGGGGCGCGGAGAGCAGTTCTTC. Translation gives CASNKGAAGGRGEQFF.

The CDR3 DNA sequence: TGTGCCAGCAGCTCCACGGGACTAGCTTTAGGGGAGACCCAGTACTTC. Translation: CASSSTGLALGETQYF. The chain uses TRBV11-2 and TRBJ2-5, with 9 bases matching TRBD2. V dropped 4 bases and J dropped 5; count of bases not matched to a gene: 11. The germline gives CDR1 SGHAT, CDR2 FQNNGV. The CDR3 has 16 amino acids.

Comments on this clonotype: With a much larger clone just one base away, this may be a read error. The V and J genes are TRBV6-1 and TRBJ2-2; D remains ambiguous. The CDR3 is 17 amino acids. Between the trimmed V and J ends, which lost 2 bases and 2 bases, there was a span of 15 bases. CDR1 is MNHNS, CDR2 SASEGT, per germline. The CDR3 spells CASSESSGVRNTGELFF. CDR3 bases: TGTGCCAGCAGTGAAAGTAGTGGGGTCCGAAACACCGGGGAGCTGTTTTTT.

This clonotype was counted at least ten times. The chain is built from TRBV28 and TRBJ1-4; 11 bases agree with TRBD1. This CDR3 is built from 18 residues. Germline V gene lookup returns CDR1 MDHEN and CDR2 SYDVKM. V lost 2 bases, J lost 7 bases, and 12 bases stayed unmatched. The DNA for the CDR3 is TGTGCCAGCAGTTTAGCCCTTTTGTCGGGACAGGGGGTTGAAAAACTGTTTTTT. It codes for CASSLALLSGQGVEKLFF.